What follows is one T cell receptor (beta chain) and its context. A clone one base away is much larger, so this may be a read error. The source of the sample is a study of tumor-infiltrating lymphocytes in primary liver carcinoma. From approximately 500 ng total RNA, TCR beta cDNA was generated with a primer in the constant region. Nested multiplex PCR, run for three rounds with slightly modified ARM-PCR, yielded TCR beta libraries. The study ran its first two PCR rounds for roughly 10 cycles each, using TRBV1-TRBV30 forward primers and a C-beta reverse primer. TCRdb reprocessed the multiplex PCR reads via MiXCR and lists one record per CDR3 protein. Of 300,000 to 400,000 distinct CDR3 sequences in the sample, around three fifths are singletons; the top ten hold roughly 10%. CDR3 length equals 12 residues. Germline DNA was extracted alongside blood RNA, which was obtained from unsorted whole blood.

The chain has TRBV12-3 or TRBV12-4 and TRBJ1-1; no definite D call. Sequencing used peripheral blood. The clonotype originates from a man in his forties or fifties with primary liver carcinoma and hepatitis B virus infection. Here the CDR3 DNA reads TGTGACAGCAGTTTTTCCCGGCAGAGGGCTTTCTTT. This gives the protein CDSSFSRQRAFF.